This T cell receptor (beta chain) came from a study of T cell responses to AZD1222 COVID-19 vaccine. CDR1 and CDR2 (germline): GTSNPN, SVGIG (reference sequence). V lost 2 bases, J lost 0 bases, and 8 bases lay in between. The CDR3 length is 13 residues. This clone was seen only a few times. Assay used: immunoSEQ multiplex PCR; TCRdb lists only in-frame clones, some missing. The sample includes tens of thousands of clones, about four fifths seen only once; the top ten take about an eighth. The receptor comes from an adult who received the AZD1222 COVID-19 vaccine. This chain links TRBV30 with TRBJ2-7; D not certain. The sample was peripheral blood, taken 28 days after the second AZD1222 dose. This CDR3 is CAWSRPSSYEQYF. The CDR3 DNA follows: TGTGCCTGGAGTCGCCCGAGCTCCTACGAGCAGTACTTC.